Listed here are 8 T cell receptor beta chains from one sample, sequenced in a study of CD8+ T cells in alopecia areata. Documented treatment: oral pan-JAK inhibitor, 5-10 mg twice daily. Extraction and reverse transcription of RNA yielded cDNA as the sequencing template. Using immunoSEQ multiplex PCR, the repertoire was profiled, and TCRdb retains in-frame clones only, with some absent. The sample holds under 350,000 clones; roughly 60% are singletons and the top ten take approximately 1.7%. The sequenced sample was CD4+ T cells sorted from blood, obtained at week 24, from a patient treated with tofacitinib. The source is a human donor with alopecia areata.

The chain uses TRBV2 and TRBJ1-1, with D possibly being TRBD1 (5 bases). Trimming cost V 5 bases and J 4 bases, with 8 bases left between them. The CDR3 is 12 residues long. Germline assignment: CDR1 SNHLY and CDR2 FYNNEI. This CDR3 is CASSTGLTEAFF. The CDR3, as DNA: TGTGCCAGCAGTACGGGACTCACTGAAGCTTTCTTT. The full variable domain, rest sourced from reference TRBV2 and TRBJ1-1, is EPEVTQTPSHQVTQMGQEVILRCVPISNHLYFYWYRQILGQKVEFLVSFYNNEISEKSEIFDDQFSVERPDGSNFTLKIRSTKLEDSAMYFCASSTGLTEAFFGQGTRLTVV.

V and J are TRBV6-5 and TRBJ2-5; D is possibly TRBD1 (6 bases). Trimming left V 6 bases short and J 5 bases short, with 16 bases between. CDR3 length: 14 residues. The germline gives CDR1 MNHEY, CDR2 SVGAGI. As DNA, the CDR3 is TGTGCCAGCAGGTACAGGTGGACAGCGGAGACCCAGTACTTC. Protein product: CASRYRWTAETQYF.

This rearrangement joins TRBV28 to TRBJ1-6; D unclear. With 2 bases removed from V and 6 bases from J, the gap between germline ends came to 11 bases. CDR1 MDHEN and CDR2 SYDVKM come from the germline V gene. The CDR3 has 15 amino acids. CDR3 bases: TGTGCCAGCAGTTTACCGGGGAGGGTTAATTCACCCCTCCACTTT. Encoded protein: CASSLPGRVNSPLHF.

The chain is built from TRBV13 and TRBJ2-3; 9 positions agree with TRBD2. This CDR3 contains 16 residues. Germline assignment: CDR1 PRHDT and CDR2 FYEKMQ (reference sequence). V trimming: 5 bases; J trimming: 4 bases; junction bases outside the gene matches: 10. The CDR3 nucleotides are TGTGCCAGCAGCAATCCGGGACTAGCTGTTTCAGATACGCAGTATTTT. This encodes CASSNPGLAVSDTQYF. The variable domain in full, completed from reference TRBV13 and TRBJ2-3, reads AAGVIQSPRHLIKEKRETATLKCYPIPRHDTVYWYQQGPGQDPQFLISFYEKMQSDKGSIPDRFSAQQFSDYHSELNMSSLELGDSALYFCASSNPGLAVSDTQYFGPGTRLTVL.

Comments on this clone: Other DNA sequences in the sample encode the same CDR3. The chain is built from TRBV5-1 and TRBJ2-2; D might be TRBD1 (7 bases). The CDR3 spans 15 residues. Germline values: CDR1 SGHRS, CDR2 YFSETQ. The V end lost 4 bases, the J end lost 4 bases, and 14 bases lay between the germline ends. CDR3 amino acids: CASSPGQGGTGELFF. For the CDR3, the DNA is TGCGCCAGCAGCCCCGGGCAGGGGGGCACCGGGGAGCTGTTTTTT.

This clone has only a few counts. The chain carries TRBV30 and TRBJ2-5; D is undetermined. Germline V gene lookup returns CDR1 GTSNPN and CDR2 SVGIG (reference sequence). The CDR3 consists of 12 residues. The V end was cut by 4 bases, the J end by 2 bases, with 8 bases between. Here the CDR3 DNA reads TGTGCCTGGAAACCCGGACAAGAGACCCAGTACTTC. This gives the protein CAWKPGQETQYF.

V is TRBV29-1 and J is TRBJ2-2; TRBD2 matches 7 bases. This CDR3 comprises 14 residues. Germline V gene lookup returns CDR1 SQVTM and CDR2 ANQGSEA. V was pared by 6 bases and J by 1 base, with 5 bases of the junction left unmatched. CDR3 loop: CSVVTSLNTGELFF. CDR3 nucleotides: TGCAGCGTCGTGACTAGCCTGAACACCGGGGAGCTGTTTTTT.

Here the CDR3 reads CASSPPSGGTYEQYF. CDR3 in DNA: TGTGCCAGCTCACCACCTAGCGGGGGCACCTACGAGCAGTACTTC. V gene TRBV18 combines with J gene TRBJ2-7, with 9 bases lining up with TRBD2. Germline values: CDR1 KGHSH, CDR2 LQKENI. This CDR3 comprises 15 residues. Trimming at V came to 0 bases and at J to 2 bases, leaving 2 bases not matched to a gene.